This T cell receptor beta chain was obtained from a study of regulatory T cells in long-lasting Graves disease. The CDR3 is 18 amino acids. After removal of 1 base from V and 4 bases from J, the junction contained 16 bases not matched to a gene. Germline V CDR1 and CDR2: DFQATT, SNEGSKA (reference sequence). Study findings and constraints: Under persistent disease, TRBV28, TRBJ1-2 and TRBJ2-5 were used preferentially.

As regards this clonotype: Its cognate antigen is unknown.

According to the study, TCR beta libraries were built with iRepertoire HTBI primers and CDR3-region Arm-PCR. Original processing notes: In the combined samples, 62 TRBV and more than twelve TRBJ segments were identified. TCRdb processed the multiplex PCR reads anew with MiXCR; each CDR3 protein has one entry. These V and J calls derive from TCRdb rather than the authors' analysis. The sample includes about 430,000 distinct CDR3 sequences, roughly a fifth of them seen just once. As for time point: persistent/refractory GD, antithyroid drugs over 5 years with positive TRAb. Construction of the TCR library relied on RNA isolated from PBMCs. The patients were drawn from one endocrinology department in Xi'an, China.

The clonotype comes from a female donor with Graves disease. J is TRBJ2-5 and V is TRBV20-1, with 9 bases fitting TRBD1. The source material was peripheral blood mononuclear cells (PBMCs), sampled when the disease was refractory, from a patient treated with antithyroid drugs. The CDR3 DNA follows: TGCAGTGCTAGAGGTCTTGAACCGGGACAGGGCCTAAGAGAGACCCAGTACTTC. It codes for CSARGLEPGQGLRETQYF.